This T cell receptor beta chain came from a study of molecular identifiers for immune sequencing clone quantification. As for the study in general: Five aliquots were made in replicates from the RNA of roughly 20,000 or 100,000 naive CD8 cells, and four were sequenced.

As for this clonotype: Its antigen is not identified.

Whole-study findings and limits: Naive cells had under 1% of molecules in clones above 20 RNA copies, effectors over 99%.

TCRdb re-called the PCR reads through MiXCR, storing one row per CDR3 protein. The data hold some 680,000 distinct CDR3 sequences, with 25% observed a single time. Germline CDR1 reads SEHNR; CDR2 reads FQNEAQ (reference sequence). The CDR3 is made up of 18 amino acids. The ends lost 5 bases at V and 1 base at J; junction bases unmatched: 8. Naive CD8 T cells underwent sorting with the CD8+CD4-CCR7+CD45RA+ definition. The TCR comes from a human donor in good health. Some libraries in this study had Jurkat cell RNA spiked in. J is TRBJ2-2 and V is TRBV7-9, with 12 bases aligning to TRBD2. Sequencing used naive CD8+ T cells from blood, with Jurkat cell RNA spiked in. The subset: FACS-sorted CD8+CD4-CCR7+CD45RA+ naive T cells. The CDR3, as DNA: TGTGCCAGCAGCCAAAGTGGGACTAGCGGGTTGAACACCGGGGAGCTGTTTTTT. It encodes CASSQSGTSGLNTGELFF.